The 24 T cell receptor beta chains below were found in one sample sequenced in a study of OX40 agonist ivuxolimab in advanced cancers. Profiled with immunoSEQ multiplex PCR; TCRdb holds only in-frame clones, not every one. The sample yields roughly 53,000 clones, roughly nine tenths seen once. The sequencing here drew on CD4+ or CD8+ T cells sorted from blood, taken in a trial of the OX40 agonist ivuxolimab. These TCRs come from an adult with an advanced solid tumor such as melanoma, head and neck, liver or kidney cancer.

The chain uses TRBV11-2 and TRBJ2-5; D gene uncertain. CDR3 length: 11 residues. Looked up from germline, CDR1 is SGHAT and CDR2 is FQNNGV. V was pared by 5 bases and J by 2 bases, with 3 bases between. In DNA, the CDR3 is TGTGCCAGCAGCCCTCAAGAGACCCAGTACTTC. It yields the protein CASSPQETQYF.

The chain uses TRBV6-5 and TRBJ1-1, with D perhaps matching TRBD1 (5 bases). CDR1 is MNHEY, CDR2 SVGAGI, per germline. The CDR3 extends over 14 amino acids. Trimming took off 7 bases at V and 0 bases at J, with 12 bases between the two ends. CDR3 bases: TGTGCCAGCACCCGAGACAGAATGAACACTGAAGCTTTCTTT. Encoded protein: CASTRDRMNTEAFF.

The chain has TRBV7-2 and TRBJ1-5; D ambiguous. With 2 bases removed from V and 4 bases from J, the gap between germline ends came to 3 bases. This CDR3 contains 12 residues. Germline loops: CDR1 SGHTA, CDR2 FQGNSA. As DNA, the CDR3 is TGTGCCAGCAGCTTACAAAATCAGCCCCAGCATTTT. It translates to CASSLQNQPQHF. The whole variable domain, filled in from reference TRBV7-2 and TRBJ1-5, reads GAGVSQSPSNKVTEKGKDVELRCDPISGHTALYWYRQSLGQGLEFLIYFQGNSAPDKSGLPSDRFSAERTGGSVSTLTIQRTQQEDSAVYLCASSLQNQPQHFGDGTRLSIL.

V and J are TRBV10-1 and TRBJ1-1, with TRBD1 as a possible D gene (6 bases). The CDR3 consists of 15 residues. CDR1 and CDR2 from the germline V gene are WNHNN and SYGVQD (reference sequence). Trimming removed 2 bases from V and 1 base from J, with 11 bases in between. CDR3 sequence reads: CASSERPDRNTEAFF. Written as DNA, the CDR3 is TGCGCCAGCAGTGAGCGTCCGGACAGGAACACTGAAGCTTTCTTT.

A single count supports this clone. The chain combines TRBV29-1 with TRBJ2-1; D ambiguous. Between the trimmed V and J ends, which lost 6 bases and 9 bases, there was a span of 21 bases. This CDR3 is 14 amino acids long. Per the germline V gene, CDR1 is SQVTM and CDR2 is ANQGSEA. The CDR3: CSVLPGIPLGEQFF. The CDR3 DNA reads TGCAGCGTCTTGCCTGGGATCCCCCTCGGTGAGCAGTTCTTC.

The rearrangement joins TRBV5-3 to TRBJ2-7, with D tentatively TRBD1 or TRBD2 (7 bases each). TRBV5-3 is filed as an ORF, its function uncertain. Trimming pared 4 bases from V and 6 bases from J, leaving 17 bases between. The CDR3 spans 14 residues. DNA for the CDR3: TGTGCCAGAAGCCTTTCCGACAGGGAGGGCGAGCAGTACTTC. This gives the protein CARSLSDREGEQYF.

CDR3 amino acids: CASSEILAGYNEQFF. The CDR3 nucleotides read TGTGCCAGCAGTGAGATTCTAGCGGGGTACAATGAGCAGTTCTTC. J is TRBJ2-1 and V is TRBV6-1; 9 bases agree with TRBD2. CDR3 size: 15 residues. CDR1 is MNHNS and CDR2 is SASEGT in the germline V gene. Losses at the gene ends were 3 bases for V and 4 bases for J; bases not matched to a gene: 4.

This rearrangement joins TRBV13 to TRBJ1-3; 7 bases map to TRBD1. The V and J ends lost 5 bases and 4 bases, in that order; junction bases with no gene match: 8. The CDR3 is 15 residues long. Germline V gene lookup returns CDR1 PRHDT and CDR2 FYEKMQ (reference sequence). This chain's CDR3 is CASSADRIDGNTIYF. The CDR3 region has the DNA TGTGCCAGCAGCGCGGACAGGATAGACGGAAACACCATATATTTT.

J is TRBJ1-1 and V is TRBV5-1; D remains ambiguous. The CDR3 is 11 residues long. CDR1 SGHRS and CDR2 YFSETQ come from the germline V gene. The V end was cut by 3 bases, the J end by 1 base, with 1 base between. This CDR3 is CASSSNTEAFF. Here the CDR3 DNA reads TGCGCCAGCAGCTCGAACACTGAAGCTTTCTTT.

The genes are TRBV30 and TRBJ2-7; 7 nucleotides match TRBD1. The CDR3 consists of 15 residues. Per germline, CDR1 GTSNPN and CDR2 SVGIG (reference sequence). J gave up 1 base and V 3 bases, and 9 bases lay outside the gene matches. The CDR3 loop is CAWRHRQGMSYEQYF. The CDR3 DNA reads TGTGCCTGGAGACACCGACAGGGCATGTCCTACGAGCAGTACTTC.

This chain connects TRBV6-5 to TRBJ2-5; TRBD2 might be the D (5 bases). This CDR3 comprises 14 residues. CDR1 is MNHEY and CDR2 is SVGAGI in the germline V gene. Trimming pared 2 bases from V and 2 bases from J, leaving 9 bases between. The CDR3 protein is CASSYNGGQETQYF. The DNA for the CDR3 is TGTGCCAGCAGTTACAACGGAGGACAAGAGACCCAGTACTTC.

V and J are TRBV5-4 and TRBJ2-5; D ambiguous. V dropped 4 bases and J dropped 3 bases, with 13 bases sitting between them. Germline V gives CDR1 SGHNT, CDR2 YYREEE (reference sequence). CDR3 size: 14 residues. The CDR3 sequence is CASSPEGLEETQYF. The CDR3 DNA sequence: TGTGCCAGCAGCCCGGAAGGCCTGGAAGAGACCCAGTACTTC.

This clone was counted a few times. The CDR3 region is CAWSVRGLFSGNTIYF. Written as DNA, the CDR3 is TGTGCCTGGAGTGTACGCGGGCTCTTCTCTGGAAACACCATATATTTT. The rearrangement uses TRBV30 and TRBJ1-3; D gene unclear. Trimming took 0 bases from V and 0 from J, leaving 12 bases between them. The germline V gene has CDR1 GTSNPN and CDR2 SVGIG (reference sequence). The CDR3 contains 16 residues.

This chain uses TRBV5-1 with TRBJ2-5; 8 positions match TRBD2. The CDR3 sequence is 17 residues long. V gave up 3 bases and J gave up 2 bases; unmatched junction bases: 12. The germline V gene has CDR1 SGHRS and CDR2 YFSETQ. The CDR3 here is CASSSTLTSAEQETQYF. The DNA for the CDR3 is TGCGCCAGCAGCTCAACCCTGACTAGCGCCGAACAAGAGACCCAGTACTTC.

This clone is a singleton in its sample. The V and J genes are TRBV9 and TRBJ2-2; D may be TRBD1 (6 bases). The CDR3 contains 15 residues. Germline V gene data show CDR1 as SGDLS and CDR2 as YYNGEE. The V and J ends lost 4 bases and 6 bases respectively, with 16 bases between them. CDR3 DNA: TGTGCCAGCAGCCCAGAACAAGGGGGTGCCGGGGAGCTGTTTTTT. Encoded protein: CASSPEQGGAGELFF.

CDR3 in DNA: TGTGCCAGCGGTGGCAGGGGCGTGAGCGAGCAGTACTTC. Translation gives CASGGRGVSEQYF. The chain joins TRBV6-1 to TRBJ2-7; tentatively, D is TRBD1 (6 bases). This CDR3 comprises 13 residues. Trimming pared 8 bases from V and 6 bases from J, leaving 17 bases between. Germline V lookup: CDR1 MNHNS, CDR2 SASEGT.

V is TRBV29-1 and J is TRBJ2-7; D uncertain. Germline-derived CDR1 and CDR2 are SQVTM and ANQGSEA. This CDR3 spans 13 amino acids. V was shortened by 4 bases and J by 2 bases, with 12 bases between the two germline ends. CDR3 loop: CSVGGISTYEQYF. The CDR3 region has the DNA TGCAGCGTTGGAGGAATTTCCACCTACGAGCAGTACTTC.

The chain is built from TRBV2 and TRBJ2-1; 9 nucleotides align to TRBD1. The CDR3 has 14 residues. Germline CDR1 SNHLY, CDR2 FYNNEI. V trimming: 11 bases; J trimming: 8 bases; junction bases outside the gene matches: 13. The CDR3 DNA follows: TGTGCCGACAAAGCCGGGACAGGGACCGATGAGCAGTTCTTC. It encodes CADKAGTGTDEQFF.

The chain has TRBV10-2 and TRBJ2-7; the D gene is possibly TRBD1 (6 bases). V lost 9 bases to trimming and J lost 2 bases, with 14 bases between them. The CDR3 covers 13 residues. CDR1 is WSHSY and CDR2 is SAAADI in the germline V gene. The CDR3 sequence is CARVSRGPYEQYF. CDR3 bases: TGCGCCAGGGTATCCAGGGGCCCCTACGAGCAGTACTTC.

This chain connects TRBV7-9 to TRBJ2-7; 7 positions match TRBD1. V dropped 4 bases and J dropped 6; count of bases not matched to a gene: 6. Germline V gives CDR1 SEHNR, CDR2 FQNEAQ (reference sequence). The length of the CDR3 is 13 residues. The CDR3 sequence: CASSSRGQVEQYF. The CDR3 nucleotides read TGTGCCAGCAGCTCCCGCGGACAGGTCGAGCAGTACTTC.

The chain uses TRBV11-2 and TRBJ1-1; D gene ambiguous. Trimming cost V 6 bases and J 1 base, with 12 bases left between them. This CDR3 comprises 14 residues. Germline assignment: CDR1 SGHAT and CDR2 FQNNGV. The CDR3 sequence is CASRPGFRNTEAFF. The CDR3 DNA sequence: TGTGCCAGCAGACCAGGATTCAGGAACACTGAAGCTTTCTTT.

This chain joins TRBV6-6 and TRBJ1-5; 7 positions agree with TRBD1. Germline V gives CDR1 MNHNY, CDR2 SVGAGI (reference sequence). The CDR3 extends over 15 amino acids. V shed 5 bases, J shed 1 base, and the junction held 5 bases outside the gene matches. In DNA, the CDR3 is TGTGCCAGCAGTGGACAGGCCATCAGCAATCAGCCCCAGCATTTT. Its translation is CASSGQAISNQPQHF.

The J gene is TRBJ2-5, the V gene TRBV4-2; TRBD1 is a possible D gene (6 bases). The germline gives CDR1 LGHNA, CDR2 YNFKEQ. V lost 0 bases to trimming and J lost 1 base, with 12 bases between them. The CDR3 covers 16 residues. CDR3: CASSQDGLGGQETQYF. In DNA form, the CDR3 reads TGTGCCAGCAGCCAAGATGGCCTAGGGGGCCAAGAGACCCAGTACTTC.

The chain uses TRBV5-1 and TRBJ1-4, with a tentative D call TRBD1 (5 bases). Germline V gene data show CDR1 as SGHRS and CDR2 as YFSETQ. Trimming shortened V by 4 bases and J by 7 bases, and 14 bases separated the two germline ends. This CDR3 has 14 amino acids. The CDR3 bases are TGCGCCAGCAGCGCAGGGACGGGACGTGAAAAACTGTTTTTT. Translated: CASSAGTGREKLFF.